The 2 T cell receptor beta chains reported below all come from one sample, sequenced in a study of OX40 agonist ivuxolimab in advanced cancers. Only in-frame clones appear in the TCRdb table, and some are missing; sequencing was by immunoSEQ multiplex PCR. The data show 53,000 or so clones, 79% seen once. Source: CD4+ or CD8+ T cells sorted from blood, taken in a trial of the OX40 agonist ivuxolimab. The source is an adult with an advanced solid tumor such as melanoma, head and neck, liver or kidney cancer.

V is TRBV7-8 and J is TRBJ2-3; 8 bases agree with TRBD2. This CDR3 has 14 amino acids. Germline CDR1 and CDR2: SGHVS and FQNEAQ. V lost 1 base to trimming and J lost 8 bases; unmatched junction nucleotides: 5. The CDR3 DNA reads as TGTGCCAGCAGCTTAGAAAGTGCGGGGGGTACGCAGTATTTT. The encoded protein is CASSLESAGGTQYF.

This sequence joins TRBV7-8 and TRBJ1-3; D remains unclear. The V end lost 1 base, the J end lost 5 bases, and 3 bases lay between the germline ends. The length of the CDR3 is 12 residues. Germline loops: CDR1 SGHVS, CDR2 FQNEAQ. Here the CDR3 DNA reads TGTGCCAGCAGCTTAGTCAGAAACACCATATATTTT. Amino acids: CASSLVRNTIYF.